This T cell receptor beta chain is from a study of vaccination effects on CD4 cells after COVID-19. Data came from immunoSEQ multiplex PCR; TCRdb stores just in-frame clones and leaves some out. The sample consists of tens of thousands of clones, about 81% of them appearing once. Expansion with viral peptide pools was applied to antigen-specific CD4+ T cells by the ViraFEST assay prior to sequencing. The authors isolated CD4+ T cells after around 10 days of culture. Participants were vaccinated with two doses of either the BNT162b2 or mRNA-1273 vaccine. Testing of the vaccine recipients showed negative nucleocapsid antibodies and no prior SARS-CoV-2 infection. Researchers reported culturing 2.1 million or so PBMC in each well, adding roughly 10 IU/ml IL-2 and about 9.5 ug/ml peptides. On this clone: The antigen is undetermined.

The CDR3 is made up of 14 amino acids. Germline CDR1 is SGHRS and CDR2 is YFSETQ. V lost 4 bases, J lost 6 bases, and 17 bases lay in between. Overall study results and limits: Convalescent patients were scarce in the study, and it lacked early post-infection timepoints. Long after vaccination, the clones induced by infection and by vaccine shrank markedly in size.

This rearrangement joins TRBV5-1 to TRBJ2-7; a possible D gene is TRBD1 (5 bases). The receptor comes from a human donor who received a COVID-19 vaccine. Sequenced here: CD4+ T cells from PBMCs cultured with HCoV-229E spike peptides, sampled after COVID-19 vaccination. Here the CDR3 reads CASSITGSSAEQYV. DNA of the CDR3: TGCGCCAGCAGCATCACAGGTTCCTCCGCCGAGCAGTACGTC.